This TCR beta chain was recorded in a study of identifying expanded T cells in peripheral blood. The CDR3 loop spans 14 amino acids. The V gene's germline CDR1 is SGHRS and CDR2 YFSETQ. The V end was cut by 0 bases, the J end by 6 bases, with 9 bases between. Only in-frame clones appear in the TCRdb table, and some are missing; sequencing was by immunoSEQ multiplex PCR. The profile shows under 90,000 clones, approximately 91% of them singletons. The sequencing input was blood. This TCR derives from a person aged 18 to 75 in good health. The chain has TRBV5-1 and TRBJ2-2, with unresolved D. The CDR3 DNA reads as TGCGCCAGCAGCTTGGTGGATGGCGCCGGGGAGCTGTTTTTT. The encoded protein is CASSLVDGAGELFF.